This entry lists 18 T cell receptor beta chains sequenced from one sample in a study of regulatory T cells. Notes on the study in general: In CD3G-deficient patients, conventional CD4+ T cells were enriched for hydrophobic CDR3 residues at positions 6 and 7.

Their antigens are not known. Primers: 52 TRBV forward and 13 TRBJ reverse. Some clones are missing from TCRdb's copy, which holds only in-frame ones; the method was immunoSEQ multiplex PCR. The sample contains under 30,000 clones, 88% of which appear only once. The sequenced sample consisted of conventional CD4+ T cells sorted from blood. The receptors were gathered from a child between 5 and 17 years old with CD3G deficiency.

The chain has TRBV11-2 and TRBJ2-1; 10 bases are a match to TRBD2. The CDR3 covers 18 residues. The V and J ends lost 4 bases and 4 bases, in that order; junction bases with no gene match: 13. The germline gives CDR1 SGHAT, CDR2 FQNNGV. The CDR3 nucleotides are TGTGCCAGCAGCTCACCCCGAGGAGCGGGAGGGCGGTACAATGAGCAGTTCTTC. This encodes CASSSPRGAGGRYNEQFF.

The chain is built from TRBV5-1 and TRBJ2-5, with TRBD1 matching over 7 bases. V lost 4 bases, J lost 5 bases, and 11 bases stayed unmatched. Germline values: CDR1 SGHRS, CDR2 YFSETQ. The CDR3 is 15 residues long. The CDR3 sequence is CASSMTGLGAETQYF. In DNA, the CDR3 is TGCGCCAGCAGCATGACAGGGTTGGGTGCGGAGACCCAGTACTTC.

This rearrangement joins TRBV28 to TRBJ1-1; D is undetermined. Germline V lookup: CDR1 MDHEN, CDR2 SYDVKM. Trimming cost V 6 bases and J 3 bases, with 14 bases left between them. The CDR3 extends over 14 amino acids. Written as DNA, the CDR3 is TGTGCCAGCAGAGAAGACGGTGGGTACACTGAAGCTTTCTTT. This gives the protein CASREDGGYTEAFF.

A remark on this clone: Within the sample, other DNA sequences also encode this same CDR3. The genes are TRBV28 and TRBJ2-7; 13 positions match TRBD2. The CDR3 is made up of 16 amino acids. J gave up 4 bases and V 6 bases, and 9 bases lay outside the gene matches. The V gene's germline CDR1 is MDHEN and CDR2 SYDVKM. The CDR3 DNA reads as TGTGCCAGCAGCAGACTAGCGGGAGGACTCCCGTACGAGCAGTACTTC. Translation: CASSRLAGGLPYEQYF.

This sequence joins TRBV28 and TRBJ2-5, with 7 bases aligning to TRBD2. Trimming at V came to 0 bases and at J to 5 bases, leaving 3 bases not matched to a gene. The CDR3 has 14 amino acids. The germline CDR1 and CDR2 sequences are MDHEN and SYDVKM. The CDR3 protein is CASSLWGRDETQYF. DNA for the CDR3: TGTGCCAGCAGTTTATGGGGGAGGGATGAGACCCAGTACTTC.

The genes are TRBV7-9 and TRBJ2-1; the match to TRBD2 covers 15 bases. V was pared by 4 bases and J by 9 bases, with 10 bases of the junction left unmatched. CDR1 is SEHNR, CDR2 FQNEAQ, per germline (reference sequence). CDR3 length: 17 amino acids. CDR3 loop: CASSSPGLAGGKGEQFF. As DNA, the CDR3 is TGTGCCAGCAGCTCACCGGGACTAGCGGGAGGTAAGGGTGAGCAGTTCTTC.

The chain combines TRBV14 with TRBJ1-5; no clear D. V lost 1 base and J lost 0, with 16 bases in between. The germline gives CDR1 SGHDN, CDR2 FVKESK. The CDR3 extends over 18 amino acids. CDR3 in amino acids: CASSQVGREIYSNQPQHF. The CDR3 nucleotides read TGTGCCAGCAGCCAAGTGGGTCGGGAGATCTATAGCAATCAGCCCCAGCATTTT.

This chain connects TRBV28 to TRBJ2-1, with 13 bases aligning to TRBD2. Germline CDR1 is MDHEN and CDR2 is SYDVKM. V lost 6 bases and J lost 6; bases outside the gene matches: 2. The CDR3 contains 14 residues. DNA for the CDR3: TGTGCCAGCAGAACTAGCGGGAGGGCCAATGAGCAGTTCTTC. Its translation is CASRTSGRANEQFF.

This clone was detected only once. This sequence joins TRBV5-1 and TRBJ2-2; 9 bases align to TRBD1. Germline CDR1 SGHRS, CDR2 YFSETQ. The CDR3 spans 16 residues. Trimming removed 1 base from V and 4 bases from J; junction bases left unmatched: 5. The CDR3 sequence is CASSLPGTGSTGELFF. In nucleotides, the CDR3 is TGCGCCAGCAGCTTGCCTGGGACAGGGTCCACCGGGGAGCTGTTTTTT.

DNA for the CDR3: TGCGCCAGCAGTAGGGACGGCCAAGAGACCCAGTACTTC. Translating it yields CASSRDGQETQYF. V is TRBV5-1 and J is TRBJ2-5; D possibly uses TRBD1 or TRBD2 (5 bases each). V lost 5 bases and J 1 base, leaving 9 bases between the germline ends. The CDR3 runs to 13 residues. Germline values: CDR1 SGHRS, CDR2 YFSETQ. The variable domain in full, completed from reference TRBV5-1 and TRBJ2-5, reads KAGVTQTPRYLIKTRGQQVTLSCSPISGHRSVSWYQQTPGQGLQFLFEYFSETQRNKGNFPGRFSGRQFSNSRSEMNVSTLELGDSALYLCASSRDGQETQYFGPGTRLLVL.

The rearrangement joins TRBV20-1 to TRBJ2-1, with D maybe TRBD2 (6 bases). CDR1 and CDR2 (germline): DFQATT, SNEGSKA (reference sequence). Trimming took 3 bases from V and 9 from J, leaving 9 bases between them. CDR3 size: 11 residues. The CDR3 coding sequence is TGCAGTGCTAGCGGGAGCGGTGAGCAGTTCTTC. This codes for CSASGSGEQFF.

The chain employs TRBV28 and TRBJ1-2; the D gene is possibly TRBD1 (5 bases). There are 15 residues in the CDR3. The germline V gene has CDR1 MDHEN and CDR2 SYDVKM. V was pared by 4 bases and J by 3 bases, with 15 bases between. The CDR3 DNA sequence: TGTGCCAGCAGTTCTCCAGGGACGGCCTACTATGGCTACACCTTC. Translated: CASSSPGTAYYGYTF.

This chain joins TRBV6-1 and TRBJ1-5; D gene uncertain. V lost 2 bases and J lost 6, with 11 bases in between. CDR3 length: 14 residues. Germline V gene data show CDR1 as MNHNS and CDR2 as SASEGT. The CDR3 sequence: CASSENSFGQPQHF. DNA for the CDR3: TGTGCCAGCAGTGAAAACAGCTTTGGTCAGCCCCAGCATTTT.

The genes are TRBV20-1 and TRBJ2-1; 11 bases align to TRBD2. This CDR3 region has 11 residues. The V and J ends lost 4 bases and 12 bases, in that order; junction bases with no gene match: 2. Germline V gene data show CDR1 as DFQATT and CDR2 as SNEGSKA (reference sequence). CDR3 protein: CSAISGRVQFF. CDR3 nucleotides: TGCAGTGCTATTAGCGGGAGGGTGCAGTTCTTC.

The chain has TRBV18 and TRBJ2-7; D is unresolved. This CDR3 contains 13 residues. Germline V lookup: CDR1 KGHSH, CDR2 LQKENI. V lost 1 base, J lost 4 bases, and 8 bases lay in between. The CDR3 here is CASSPHPLYEQYF. CDR3 sequence (DNA): TGTGCCAGCTCACCACATCCTCTATACGAGCAGTACTTC.

CDR3 coding DNA: TGTGCCAGTACCCCATCTCCGGGGGGCGCCTGGTATGGCTACACCTTC. Its translation: CASTPSPGGAWYGYTF. The chain combines TRBV19 with TRBJ1-2; TRBD1 is a possible D gene (6 bases). This CDR3 region has 16 residues. The V gene lost 7 bases and the J gene lost 5 bases, with 23 bases spanning the gap. Germline V lookup: CDR1 LNHDA, CDR2 SQIVND (reference sequence).

The chain is built from TRBV7-9 and TRBJ1-1; D gene ambiguous. This CDR3 region has 13 residues. V was pared by 4 bases and J by 4 bases, with 10 bases between. The germline CDR1 and CDR2 sequences are SEHNR and FQNEAQ (reference sequence). The CDR3 region is CASSSLWGTEAFF. CDR3 DNA sequence: TGTGCCAGCAGCTCCCTTTGGGGCACTGAAGCTTTCTTT. The whole variable domain, remainder taken from reference TRBV7-9 and TRBJ1-1, is DTGVSQNPRHKITKRGQNVTFRCDPISEHNRLYWYRQTLGQGPEFLTYFQNEAQLEKSRLLSDRFSAERPKGSFSTLEIQRTEQGDSAMYLCASSSLWGTEAFFGQGTRLTVV.

A few counts support this clone. This chain joins TRBV28 and TRBJ2-1; 8 positions agree with TRBD2. V was pared by 2 bases and J by 10 bases, with 13 bases of the junction left unmatched. Germline assignment: CDR1 MDHEN and CDR2 SYDVKM. The CDR3 loop spans 16 amino acids. CDR3 sequence: CASSLTGGGRRREQFF. In DNA form, the CDR3 reads TGTGCCAGCAGTTTAACTGGCGGGGGGCGCCGACGGGAGCAGTTCTTC.